The 28 T cell receptor beta chains given below trace back to one sample, sequenced in a study of blood T cell repertoires in COVID-19. Only in-frame clones appear in the TCRdb table, and some are missing; sequencing was by immunoSEQ multiplex PCR. The sample has some 120,000 clones, around nine tenths seen once. The specimen sequenced was peripheral blood. These receptors all come from a man aged 50 or older with active COVID-19.

The chain recombines TRBV5-1 with TRBJ2-2, with TRBD1 as a possible D gene (5 bases). This CDR3 is 15 amino acids long. Germline CDR1 SGHRS, CDR2 YFSETQ. With 0 bases removed from V and 4 bases from J, the gap between germline ends came to 10 bases. The CDR3 DNA reads TGCGCCAGCAGCTTGGCGTCCAGGGTCACCGGGGAGCTGTTTTTT. Protein sequence: CASSLASRVTGELFF.

This clone was seen at least ten times. The V gene is TRBV27, the J gene TRBJ1-1; D is unclear. Trimming removed 0 bases at V and 4 bases at J, with 6 bases between. The CDR3 consists of 13 residues. The V gene's germline CDR1 is MNHEY and CDR2 SMNVEV (reference sequence). CDR3 residues: CASSLSRRTEAFF. As DNA, the CDR3 is TGTGCCAGCAGTTTATCCCGTCGCACTGAAGCTTTCTTT.

This sequence joins TRBV7-2 and TRBJ2-5; the D gene is possibly TRBD2 (6 bases). The CDR3 spans 16 residues. V lost 1 base and J 2 bases, leaving 14 bases between the germline ends. The germline V gene has CDR1 SGHTA and CDR2 FQGNSA. This chain's CDR3 is CASSLGGGKGQETQYF. CDR3 coding DNA: TGTGCCAGCAGCTTAGGAGGAGGGAAGGGTCAAGAGACCCAGTACTTC.

The gene calls are TRBV11-2 and TRBJ1-6, with 10 bases that match TRBD1. Trimming removed 6 bases from V and 9 bases from J; junction bases left unmatched: 8. This CDR3 has 15 residues. Per germline, CDR1 SGHAT and CDR2 FQNNGV. Here the CDR3 reads CASSPGTGVGSPLHF. CDR3 nucleotides: TGTGCCAGCAGTCCCGGGACAGGGGTGGGTTCACCCCTCCACTTT.

The chain has TRBV3-1 (or the pseudogene TRBV3-2) and TRBJ2-7; 10 bases are shared with TRBD1. With V trimmed by 4 bases and J by 3 bases, 6 bases remained unmatched. Germline CDR1 is LGHDT and CDR2 is YNNKEL (reference sequence). This CDR3 contains 15 residues. The CDR3 DNA is TGTGCCAGCAGCCCGTCGGGACAGGGGAACTACGAGCAGTACTTC. It encodes CASSPSGQGNYEQYF.

V gene TRBV6-5 combines with J gene TRBJ1-2; TRBD1 aligns across 7 bases. CDR1 is MNHEY, CDR2 SVGAGI, per germline. V lost 6 bases, J lost 4 bases, and 8 bases stayed unmatched. The CDR3 runs 14 residues. The CDR3 DNA reads as TGTGCCAGCAGGCAACAGGGGAACCCCTATGGCTACACCTTC. It translates to CASRQQGNPYGYTF.

The chain uses TRBV5-4 and TRBJ2-7; 11 nucleotides agree with TRBD2. The V gene end was trimmed by 1 base and the J gene end by 4 bases; junction bases not matched to a gene: 13. The CDR3 is 18 residues long. Germline V gene data show CDR1 as SGHNT and CDR2 as YYREEE (reference sequence). The CDR3 DNA sequence: TGTGCCAGCAGCTTGAGGGTTACTCGACTAGCGGGGAAATACGAGCAGTACTTC. Its translation is CASSLRVTRLAGKYEQYF.

V is TRBV5-6 and J is TRBJ1-5; D unclear. The CDR3 runs to 15 residues. Germline lookup yields CDR1 SGHDT and CDR2 YYEEEE. Trimming took 1 base from V and 1 from J, leaving 9 bases between them. The CDR3 reads CASSLHPGSNQPQHF. In DNA form, the CDR3 reads TGTGCCAGCAGCTTGCATCCGGGGAGCAATCAGCCCCAGCATTTT. Full variable domain (missing parts from reference TRBV5-6 and TRBJ1-5): DAGVTQSPTHLIKTRGQQVTLRCSPKSGHDTVSWYQQALGQGPQFIFQYYEEEERQRGNFPDRFSGHQFPNYSSELNVNALLLGDSALYLCASSLHPGSNQPQHFGDGTRLSIL.

The chain uses TRBV30 and TRBJ2-1; 12 nucleotides line up with TRBD2. Looked up from germline, CDR1 is GTSNPN and CDR2 is SVGIG (reference sequence). The CDR3 runs 19 residues. After removal of 0 bases from V and 7 bases from J, the junction contained 16 bases not matched to a gene. The CDR3 DNA reads TGTGCCTGGAGTGTCTCGCTAGCGGGAGGGCTCAGGGTTCGAAATGAGCAGTTCTTC. Its protein is CAWSVSLAGGLRVRNEQFF.

The chain employs TRBV19 and TRBJ2-1, with D possibly matching TRBD1 (5 bases). CDR1 is LNHDA, CDR2 SQIVND, per germline (reference sequence). The CDR3 consists of 14 residues. V was trimmed by 6 bases and J by 6 bases, leaving 15 bases between them. CDR3 in DNA: TGTGCCAGTAGGACCGGACAAGGGGCCAATGAGCAGTTCTTC. As protein: CASRTGQGANEQFF.

This clone was counted between two and nine times. V and J are TRBV7-9 and TRBJ2-7; a weak D match, TRBD2 (6 bases). Deletions cut 1 base from V and 5 bases from J, with 21 bases between. Per germline, CDR1 SEHNR and CDR2 FQNEAQ (reference sequence). The CDR3 extends over 17 amino acids. CDR3 DNA: TGTGCCAGCAGCTTAGGGACGCTGACTAGAACCTTCAACGAGCAGTACTTC. This translates into CASSLGTLTRTFNEQYF.

V and J are TRBV6-5 and TRBJ2-1, with 11 bases lining up with TRBD2. The CDR3 is made up of 14 amino acids. V was pared by 6 bases and J by 7 bases, with 5 bases of the junction left unmatched. CDR1 is MNHEY and CDR2 is SVGAGI in the germline V gene. The CDR3 loop is CASSTSGSWNEQFF. The CDR3 DNA sequence: TGTGCCAGCAGCACTAGCGGGAGTTGGAATGAGCAGTTCTTC.

This chain uses TRBV5-1 with TRBJ2-2; D possibly corresponds to TRBD2 (7 bases). The germline V and J ends were trimmed by 4 bases and 4 bases, with 17 bases remaining between them. The V gene's germline CDR1 is SGHRS and CDR2 YFSETQ. CDR3 length equals 16 residues. CDR3 amino acids: CASSSGTPRVTGELFF. CDR3 bases: TGCGCCAGCAGCAGCGGGACACCGCGAGTCACCGGGGAGCTGTTTTTT.

CDR3 in amino acids: CASAFGGDSYNEQFF. The CDR3 region has the DNA TGCGCCAGCGCCTTCGGCGGGGACTCCTACAATGAGCAGTTCTTC. V usage is TRBV10-1 and J usage is TRBJ2-1; maybe TRBD2 (6 bases). Germline V CDR1 and CDR2: WNHNN, SYGVQD (reference sequence). CDR3 length: 15 amino acids. V was trimmed by 8 bases and J by 0 bases, leaving 14 bases between them.

V and J are TRBV27 and TRBJ2-2; 11 positions agree with TRBD1. The germline gives CDR1 MNHEY, CDR2 SMNVEV (reference sequence). The V and J ends lost 0 bases and 2 bases, in that order; junction bases with no gene match: 5. The CDR3 loop spans 18 amino acids. CDR3 sequence reads: CASSLSRGTGGNTGELFF. CDR3 bases: TGTGCCAGCAGTTTATCGAGAGGGACAGGGGGAAACACCGGGGAGCTGTTTTTT.

V and J are TRBV15 and TRBJ2-2; the D is unclear. Germline CDR1 reads LNHNV; CDR2 reads YYDKDF (reference sequence). This CDR3 has 16 residues. The V and J ends lost 0 bases and 6 bases respectively, with 14 bases between them. CDR3 DNA: TGTGCCACCAGCAGAGATCGTTCTAGAAGTGCCGGGGAGCTGTTTTTT. Its translation is CATSRDRSRSAGELFF.

The gene calls are TRBV12-3 or TRBV12-4 and TRBJ2-1, with D perhaps matching TRBD1 (6 bases). The CDR3 totals 12 residues. Trimming left V 6 bases short and J 6 bases short, with 9 bases between. The CDR3 DNA reads TGTGCCAGCAGGGTGGACAGCAATGAGCAGTTCTTC. This codes for CASRVDSNEQFF.

This clone has more than one count but fewer than ten. V is TRBV14 and J is TRBJ2-7; weak D call: TRBD1 (5 bases). V was pared by 0 bases and J by 4 bases, with 10 bases between. Germline CDR1 is SGHDN and CDR2 is FVKESK. The CDR3 is made up of 14 amino acids. In DNA, the CDR3 is TGTGCCAGCAGCCAAGATCTGACAGCTTACGAGCAGTACTTC. Amino acid sequence: CASSQDLTAYEQYF.

This clone was seen a handful of times. The J gene is TRBJ2-2, the V gene TRBV4-2; 7 nucleotides line up with TRBD1. Germline V gene sequence: CDR1 LGHNA, CDR2 YNFKEQ. Trimming took 1 base from V and 4 from J; bases not matched to a gene: 6. The CDR3 runs 16 residues. CDR3 coding DNA: TGTGCCAGCAGCCAAGTGGGCAGGGGGAGCACCGGGGAGCTGTTTTTT. It yields the protein CASSQVGRGSTGELFF.

The rearrangement links TRBV6-5 to TRBJ1-1, with 7 positions matching TRBD1. Trimming removed 5 bases from V and 3 bases from J; junction bases left unmatched: 9. Germline lookup yields CDR1 MNHEY and CDR2 SVGAGI. The CDR3 consists of 15 residues. CDR3 DNA sequence: TGTGCCAGCAGTACCCCCAGACAGGGCCACACTGAAGCTTTCTTT. It is translated as CASSTPRQGHTEAFF.

The CDR3 DNA follows: TGTGCCAGCAGCTTGGGGGTGGGAGTATACAATGAGCAGTTCTTC. This sequence encodes CASSLGVGVYNEQFF. The V and J genes are TRBV5-5 and TRBJ2-1, with TRBD2 as a possible D gene (5 bases). V was pared by 0 bases and J by 4 bases, with 11 bases between. This CDR3 is 15 amino acids long. CDR1 and CDR2 from the germline V gene are SGHKS and YYEKEE (reference sequence). Full variable domain (missing parts from reference TRBV5-5 and TRBJ2-1): DAGVTQSPTHLIKTRGQQVTLRCSPISGHKSVSWYQQVLGQGPQFIFQYYEKEERGRGNFPDRFSARQFPNYSSELNVNALLLGDSALYLCASSLGVGVYNEQFFGPGTRLTVL.

This clone was observed once. In DNA, the CDR3 is TGTGCCAGCTCACCATCTGGGGGGGGCCATGGCTACACCTTC. Translated, it gives CASSPSGGGHGYTF. V usage is TRBV18 and J usage is TRBJ1-2; perhaps TRBD1 as D (6 bases). The V end was cut by 2 bases, the J end by 6 bases, with 13 bases between. Germline lookup yields CDR1 KGHSH and CDR2 LQKENI. The CDR3 loop spans 14 amino acids.

This clone has ten or more counts. The V and J genes are TRBV6-6 and TRBJ2-1; no clear D gene. The CDR3 runs to 13 residues. Trimming stripped 2 bases from V and 6 bases from J, with 8 bases between. Looked up from germline, CDR1 is MNHNY and CDR2 is SVGAGI (reference sequence). The CDR3 is CASSYQALNEQFF. CDR3 DNA sequence: TGTGCCAGCAGTTACCAGGCCCTCAATGAGCAGTTCTTC.

The chain carries TRBV6-5 and TRBJ2-7, with TRBD1 matching over 7 bases. This CDR3 is 15 amino acids long. V lost 4 bases, J lost 6 bases, and 12 bases stayed unmatched. Germline V CDR1 and CDR2: MNHEY, SVGAGI. The CDR3 reads CASSFSPGTAGEQYF. The CDR3 region has the DNA TGTGCCAGCAGTTTTTCCCCCGGGACAGCCGGCGAGCAGTACTTC.

This clone was observed a single time. V usage is TRBV19 and J usage is TRBJ2-7; 11 bases match TRBD1. Germline CDR1 and CDR2: LNHDA and SQIVND (reference sequence). This CDR3 has 17 residues. Trimming took 4 bases from V and 0 from J; bases not matched to a gene: 8. The DNA of the CDR3 is TGTGCCAGTAGTACCCCCGGGACAGGGGGGAGCTCCTACGAGCAGTACTTC. It specifies CASSTPGTGGSSYEQYF.

The genes are TRBV19 and TRBJ1-6, with 8 bases matching TRBD1. The germline V gene encodes CDR1 LNHDA and CDR2 SQIVND (reference sequence). After removal of 5 bases from V and 7 bases from J, the junction contained 4 bases not matched to a gene. This CDR3 has 14 residues. The CDR3 DNA reads TGTGCCAGTAGTCACGGGACAGGAAATTCACCCCTCCACTTT. Its protein product is CASSHGTGNSPLHF. The whole variable domain, remainder taken from reference TRBV19 and TRBJ1-6, is DGGITQSPKYLFRKEGQNVTLSCEQNLNHDAMYWYRQDPGQGLRLIYYSQIVNDFQKGDIAEGYSVSREKKESFPLTVTSAQKNPTAFYLCASSHGTGNSPLHFGNGTRLTVT.

The CDR3 here is CASSQDWQGRVEKLFF. CDR3 nucleotide sequence: TGTGCCAGCAGCCAAGATTGGCAGGGGCGGGTTGAAAAACTGTTTTTT. The J gene is TRBJ1-4, the V gene TRBV4-2; TRBD1 is a possible D gene (6 bases). V was clipped by 0 bases and J by 7 bases, with 15 bases between them. The CDR3 totals 16 residues. Germline CDR1 and CDR2: LGHNA and YNFKEQ.

The genes are TRBV30 and TRBJ1-2; D perhaps matches TRBD1 (6 bases). Trimming pared 0 bases from V and 4 bases from J, leaving 15 bases between. The CDR3 runs to 15 residues. Per the germline V gene, CDR1 is GTSNPN and CDR2 is SVGIG (reference sequence). CDR3 nucleotides: TGTGCCTGGAGTGTATCGCCCAGGGGATCCTATGGCTACACCTTC. It yields the protein CAWSVSPRGSYGYTF.